This T cell receptor beta chain stems from a study of blood T cell repertoires in COVID-19. Study as a whole: Both acute and convalescent COVID-19 samples were obtained from the United States, Italy and Spain. Sources were T cells, B-cell-depleted T cells, or PBMCs; the material itself was cDNA or gDNA.

Original processing notes: Cell counts per sample came from amplifying reference gene primers. Profiled with immunoSEQ multiplex PCR; TCRdb holds only in-frame clones, not every one. That table is the source of V, J and clone size, and D and trimming were worked out from the DNA. The sample has 40,000 to 45,000 clones, approximately 88% seen once. This CDR3 region has 16 residues. The J segment lost 3 bases and the V segment lost 1 base, leaving 9 bases of the junction unmatched. Germline loops: CDR1 GTSNPN, CDR2 SVGIG (reference sequence). Sequencing used peripheral blood. The chain is built from TRBV30 and TRBJ2-3; 8 bases agree with TRBD2. This receptor was identified in a man aged 45-65 years with active COVID-19. Written as DNA, the CDR3 is TGTGCCTGGAGTGATTGGGGCGGGAGGAGGACAGATACGCAGTATTTT. This encodes CAWSDWGGRRTDTQYF. Looking up the rest from reference TRBV30 and TRBJ2-3 gives the full variable domain: SQTIHQWPATLVQPVGSPLSLECTVEGTSNPNLYWYRQAAGRGLQLLFYSVGIGQISSEVPQNLSASRPQDRQFILSSKKLLLSDSGFYLCAWSDWGGRRTDTQYFGPGTRLTVL.